The clone carrying this T cell receptor (beta chain) was seen many times. The target antigen is unknown. This sample is drawn from a study of identical twins. Regarding the study as a whole: Analyses based on zero insertions could be partly confounded by invariant MAIT and iNKT cells.

In TCRdb, the 5' RACE reads were re-called with MiXCR into one record per CDR3 protein. The sample lists fewer than 500,000 distinct CDR3 sequences, 13% to 15% occurring once. From germline, CDR1 is SGHRS and CDR2 YFSETQ. Trimming took off 2 bases at V and 5 bases at J, with 10 bases between the two ends. The CDR3 is 14 amino acids. These data were likewise used in another study, on yellow fever vaccine responses in identical twins.

This rearrangement joins TRBV5-1 to TRBJ2-2; D might be TRBD1 (6 bases). The receptor's source is a woman aged 18 to 35 in good health. The sequencing input was CD4+ T cells sorted from blood. CDR3 bases: TGCGCCAGCAGCTTTCAGGGGCTGACCGGGGAGCTGTTTTTT. This codes for CASSFQGLTGELFF.